The 28 T cell receptor beta chains reported below all come from one sample, sequenced in a study of T cells in Graves' hyperthyroidism and ophthalmopathy. Researchers amplified the TCR beta CDR3 regions from RNA transcripts. TCR CDR3 regions were first amplified by RT-PCR with HTBI primers. TCRdb re-called the multiplex PCR reads through MiXCR, storing one row per CDR3 protein. This table has roughly 180,000 distinct CDR3 sequences, over 15% appearing once. The sample taken for sequencing was blood. The source is a woman aged 50 to 60 with Graves' hyperthyroidism.

This clonotype came up many times. The chain joins TRBV6-1 to TRBJ1-3; tentatively, D is TRBD1 (6 bases). Trimming removed 6 bases from V and 0 bases from J, with 15 bases in between. The CDR3 totals 16 residues. Germline values: CDR1 MNHNS, CDR2 SASEGT. CDR3 bases: TGTGCCAGCAGGGGGGCAGATCTTTACTCTGGAAACACCATATATTTT. The encoded protein is CASRGADLYSGNTIYF.

In its sample, this clonotype was seen many times. This chain connects TRBV27 to TRBJ1-1; D is ambiguous. Germline loops: CDR1 MNHEY, CDR2 SMNVEV (reference sequence). CDR3 length: 14 amino acids. The germline V and J ends were trimmed by 2 bases and 6 bases, with 13 bases remaining between them. This chain's CDR3 is CASSLRVEHSEAFF. The CDR3 DNA reads TGTGCCAGCAGTTTAAGGGTTGAACACTCTGAAGCTTTCTTT.

V is TRBV6-1 and J is TRBJ2-3; D remains unclear. The germline CDR1 and CDR2 sequences are MNHNS and SASEGT. V gave up 3 bases and J gave up 1 base, with 8 bases separating them. This CDR3 has 14 residues. CDR3 DNA sequence: TGTGCCAGCAGTGACGGATCGGGCACAGATACGCAGTATTTT. It is translated as CASSDGSGTDTQYF.

A few counts support this clonotype. Being one base from a much bigger clone, this may be a read error. This chain uses TRBV5-1 with TRBJ1-2; TRBD1 is a possible D gene (6 bases). The CDR3 consists of 13 residues. The V gene lost 6 bases and the J gene lost 7 bases, with 16 bases spanning the gap. Germline V lookup: CDR1 SGHRS, CDR2 YFSETQ. The CDR3: CASKAGEACGYTF. The CDR3 DNA is TGCGCCAGCAAGGCAGGGGAGGCCTGTGGCTACACCTTC.

This sequence joins TRBV19 and TRBJ1-2; a weak D match, TRBD1 (5 bases). Per the germline V gene, CDR1 is LNHDA and CDR2 is SQIVND (reference sequence). This CDR3 is 17 amino acids long. V was pared by 7 bases and J by 4 bases, with 25 bases between. CDR3 sequence reads: CASTPIGTGRAPYGYTF. CDR3 nucleotide sequence: TGTGCCAGTACCCCGATTGGGACGGGACGAGCCCCCTATGGCTACACCTTC.

This clonotype has just a few counts. V and J are TRBV5-4 and TRBJ2-3, with 8 bases that match TRBD2. The germline V gene encodes CDR1 SGHNT and CDR2 YYREEE (reference sequence). The CDR3 runs 16 residues. With V trimmed by 0 bases and J by 3 bases, 6 bases remained unmatched. This chain's CDR3 is CASSLGGLARTDTQYF. CDR3 coding DNA: TGTGCCAGCAGCTTGGGCGGACTAGCTCGGACAGATACGCAGTATTTT.

In its sample, this clonotype was seen many times. This chain uses TRBV7-9 with TRBJ2-7, with D possibly matching TRBD2 (7 bases). CDR1 is SEHNR and CDR2 is FQNEAQ in the germline V gene (reference sequence). V gave up 5 bases and J gave up 1 base, with 18 bases separating them. The CDR3 contains 16 residues. The CDR3 coding sequence is TGTGCCAGCAGCCCTCGCGGGGGACACAAGTCCTACGAGCAGTACTTC. Translated: CASSPRGGHKSYEQYF.

This clonotype was recorded at least ten times. The chain links TRBV7-2 to TRBJ1-6, with 8 bases aligning to TRBD1. The length of the CDR3 is 15 residues. CDR1 and CDR2 from the germline V gene are SGHTA and FQGNSA. V lost 5 bases and J lost 7; bases outside the gene matches: 7. The CDR3 here is CASSTGQGPNSPLHF. The CDR3 DNA reads TGTGCCAGCAGCACTGGACAGGGACCCAATTCACCCCTCCACTTT.

This clonotype was detected many times. The chain is built from TRBV12-3 or TRBV12-4 and TRBJ1-5; 7 bases line up with TRBD1. Trimming cost V 6 bases and J 3 bases; bases outside gene matches: 8. There are 15 residues in the CDR3. The CDR3 DNA follows: TGTGCCAGCAGCTCCGGACAGGCCGCCAATCAGCCCCAGCATTTT. This gives the protein CASSSGQAANQPQHF.

This clonotype was recorded a few times. V is TRBV5-8 and J is TRBJ1-5, with D possibly matching TRBD1 (5 bases). V dropped 2 bases and J dropped 4 bases, with 13 bases sitting between them. Germline V gives CDR1 SGHTS, CDR2 YDEGEE. This CDR3 spans 15 amino acids. The CDR3 coding sequence is TGTGCCAGCAGCTTTCGGAGGGGCCGGAATCAGCCCCAGCATTTT. Translating gives CASSFRRGRNQPQHF.

The table lists this clonotype with many counts. V usage is TRBV27 and J usage is TRBJ2-3, with D perhaps matching TRBD1 (6 bases). The length of the CDR3 is 15 residues. Per the germline V gene, CDR1 is MNHEY and CDR2 is SMNVEV (reference sequence). The V and J ends lost 2 bases and 5 bases respectively, with 14 bases between them. CDR3: CASSLLSAGEDTQYF. CDR3 bases: TGTGCCAGCAGTTTACTCTCAGCAGGGGAAGATACGCAGTATTTT.

This clonotype was found many times. The chain links TRBV19 to TRBJ1-2; 7 positions agree with TRBD1. The ends lost 2 bases at V and 7 bases at J; junction bases unmatched: 10. Germline CDR1 and CDR2: LNHDA and SQIVND (reference sequence). The CDR3 is made up of 15 amino acids. For the CDR3, the DNA is TGTGCCAGTAGTATAATGGCCAGGGGGTACGGTGGCTACACCTTC. This codes for CASSIMARGYGGYTF. Combining the CDR3 with reference TRBV19 and TRBJ1-2 gives the whole variable domain DGGITQSPKYLFRKEGQNVTLSCEQNLNHDAMYWYRQDPGQGLRLIYYSQIVNDFQKGDIAEGYSVSREKKESFPLTVTSAQKNPTAFYLCASSIMARGYGGYTFGSGTRLTVV.

V is TRBV5-1 and J is TRBJ1-4, with D possibly TRBD1 on 5 matching bases. The V and J ends lost 4 bases and 4 bases respectively, with 11 bases between them. The CDR3 runs 14 residues. Germline CDR1 reads SGHRS; CDR2 reads YFSETQ. The DNA of the CDR3 is TGCGCCAGCAGCCAAGACAGAGGTAATGAAAAACTGTTTTTT. Translating it yields CASSQDRGNEKLFF.

This clonotype has at least ten counts. The rearrangement uses TRBV28 and TRBJ2-7; no definite D call. The CDR3 has 15 residues. The germline V gene encodes CDR1 MDHEN and CDR2 SYDVKM. The V and J ends lost 5 bases and 2 bases respectively, with 16 bases between them. The CDR3 here is CASSPPAFGPYEQYF. Here the CDR3 DNA reads TGTGCCAGCAGTCCCCCTGCCTTCGGGCCCTACGAGCAGTACTTC.

There are many counts of this clonotype. CDR3 loop: CASAPGQSVGGAFF. The DNA for the CDR3 is TGTGCCAGCGCTCCGGGACAGTCAGTTGGGGGAGCTTTCTTT. The rearrangement uses TRBV18 and TRBJ1-1, with TRBD1 identical over 7 bases. The germline gives CDR1 KGHSH, CDR2 LQKENI. The CDR3 is 14 residues long. Germline trimming cut 8 bases from V and 10 bases from J; bases unmatched to any gene: 16.

This chain joins TRBV20-1 and TRBJ2-1; TRBD2 agrees at 8 bases. The CDR3 has 13 residues. The germline CDR1 and CDR2 sequences are DFQATT and SNEGSKA (reference sequence). V was clipped by 5 bases and J by 3 bases; unmatched bases: 3. In nucleotides, the CDR3 is TGCAGTGCTTTGGGACTAGGCTACAATGAGCAGTTCTTC. Its translation is CSALGLGYNEQFF.

This clonotype came up many times. The J gene is TRBJ1-2, the V gene TRBV9; TRBD1 is a possible D gene (5 bases). Trimming shortened V by 3 bases and J by 8 bases, and 17 bases separated the two germline ends. This CDR3 has 14 residues. CDR1 and CDR2 (germline): SGDLS, YYNGEE. The CDR3 sequence: CASSGEGNIGGYTF. CDR3 coding DNA: TGTGCCAGCAGCGGTGAGGGGAATATCGGGGGCTACACCTTC.

V and J are TRBV4-1 and TRBJ2-2; TRBD1 is a possible D gene (6 bases). V was trimmed by 3 bases and J by 1 base, leaving 12 bases between them. The CDR3 spans 16 residues. Germline V lookup: CDR1 MGHRA, CDR2 YSYEKL. CDR3 loop: CASSHTPGQNTGELFF. Here the CDR3 DNA reads TGCGCCAGCAGCCACACCCCGGGACAGAACACCGGGGAGCTGTTTTTT.

The chain links TRBV2 to TRBJ1-4; D remains ambiguous. Germline V gives CDR1 SNHLY, CDR2 FYNNEI. The CDR3 is 12 residues long. Trimming left V 5 bases short and J 3 bases short, with 4 bases between. The CDR3 loop reads CASSRSNEKLFF. In nucleotides, the CDR3 is TGTGCCAGCAGTAGATCTAATGAAAAACTGTTTTTT.

J is TRBJ1-1 and V is TRBV7-3, with a weak D call TRBD1 (6 bases). Germline values: CDR1 SGHTA, CDR2 FQGTGA. CDR3 size: 13 residues. V was clipped by 3 bases and J by 3 bases, with 8 bases between them. Written as DNA, the CDR3 is TGTGCCAGCAGCTTCGGGGGCGACACTGAAGCTTTCTTT. Translating it yields CASSFGGDTEAFF.

This clonotype was recorded at least ten times. The chain joins TRBV7-9 to TRBJ1-1, with 9 bases fitting TRBD1. With V trimmed by 6 bases and J by 6 bases, 11 bases remained unmatched. CDR1 is SEHNR and CDR2 is FQNEAQ in the germline V gene (reference sequence). The CDR3 is 15 amino acids. The CDR3 sequence is CASRPHRDRDPEAFF. The CDR3 region has the DNA TGTGCCAGCAGGCCACACCGGGACAGGGACCCTGAAGCTTTCTTT.

In this sample, this clonotype turned up many times. The chain employs TRBV29-1 and TRBJ2-3; D may match TRBD1 or TRBD2 (5 bases each). Germline CDR1 and CDR2: SQVTM and ANQGSEA. The CDR3 runs 15 residues. V was trimmed by 6 bases and J by 2 bases, leaving 18 bases between them. The CDR3 reads CSVYFPWDVTDTQYF. Written as DNA, the CDR3 is TGCAGCGTCTATTTCCCGTGGGACGTCACAGATACGCAGTATTTT.

This clonotype was counted ten times or more. The rearrangement links TRBV7-2 to TRBJ2-5; no reliable D call. Germline-derived CDR1 and CDR2 are SGHTA and FQGNSA. V was pared by 1 base and J by 4 bases, with 7 bases between. CDR3 size: 13 residues. For the CDR3, the DNA is TGTGCCAGCAGCTTAGTTCCGCGAGAGACCCAGTACTTC. It encodes CASSLVPRETQYF.

There are many counts of this clonotype. The chain has TRBV5-1 and TRBJ2-3; D may match TRBD1 or TRBD2 (6 bases each). The germline CDR1 and CDR2 sequences are SGHRS and YFSETQ. This CDR3 has 18 amino acids. Between the trimmed V and J ends, which lost 0 bases and 2 bases, there was a span of 19 bases. Here the CDR3 DNA reads TGCGCCAGCAGCTTGGACCGACCGAAGGGGGGACACACAGATACGCAGTATTTT. Amino acid sequence: CASSLDRPKGGHTDTQYF.

This chain connects TRBV9 to TRBJ2-1; D gene uncertain. Germline V gene data show CDR1 as SGDLS and CDR2 as YYNGEE. The CDR3 sequence is 15 residues long. Trimming pared 4 bases from V and 3 bases from J, leaving 14 bases between. CDR3 in DNA: TGTGCCAGCAGCCTCGCGCCTGAAGACTACAATGAGCAGTTCTTC. It translates to CASSLAPEDYNEQFF.

The sample holds many counts of this clonotype. V is TRBV5-1 and J is TRBJ2-7; 9 nucleotides match TRBD1. V lost 4 bases to trimming and J lost 4 bases; unmatched junction nucleotides: 3. The CDR3 is made up of 13 amino acids. Germline V gene lookup returns CDR1 SGHRS and CDR2 YFSETQ. The CDR3 reads CASSATGGYEQYF. The CDR3 nucleotides read TGCGCCAGCAGCGCGACAGGGGGGTACGAGCAGTACTTC.

The chain links TRBV27 to TRBJ2-3; D is possibly TRBD2 (6 bases). The CDR3 runs 13 residues. V lost 5 bases and J 4 bases, leaving 10 bases between the germline ends. Germline-derived CDR1 and CDR2 are MNHEY and SMNVEV (reference sequence). The CDR3 region has the DNA TGTGCCAGCAGTAGGCGGGGCCCAGATACGCAGTATTTT. This translates into CASSRRGPDTQYF.

This clonotype was seen only a few times. This chain links TRBV12-3 or TRBV12-4 with TRBJ2-5; 9 bases are a match to TRBD1. Trimming removed 2 bases from V and 4 bases from J; junction bases left unmatched: 2. The CDR3 loop spans 14 amino acids. The CDR3 loop reads CASSLSTGGETQYF. In DNA, the CDR3 is TGTGCCAGCAGTTTATCGACAGGGGGAGAGACCCAGTACTTC.